A selection of T cell receptor beta chains follows, all from one sample in a study of Graves' ophthalmopathy and Graves' hyperthyroidism. One entry per CDR3 protein, called by TCRdb with MiXCR from the multiplex PCR reads. Of more than 300,000 distinct CDR3 sequences listed, 17% were seen once; the top ten hold 2.4%. Sequenced sample: peripheral blood. These receptors originate from an adult woman with stable Graves' hyperthyroidism. Each CDR3 is given with its conserved first and last residue. Each record gives: J gene, D gene, clone size, V gene, CDR3 protein, CDR3 DNA. The D gene is left open where the match is weak. The listing skips clone size in some rows; elsewhere it reads once, few, many or a size class.

j_call: TRBJ2-7; d_call: .; clone_size: many; v_call: TRBV29-1; cdr3_aa: CSVVAGTRVGFYEQYF; cdr3_nt: TGCAGCGTGGTTGCGGGCACACGGGTCGGTTTCTACGAGCAGTACTTC
j_call: TRBJ1-2; d_call: .; clone_size: many; v_call: TRBV2; cdr3_aa: CASRRDGIINYGYTF; cdr3_nt: TGTGCCAGCCGAAGGGACGGCATCATTAACTATGGCTACACCTTC
j_call: TRBJ1-1; d_call: .; clone_size: many; v_call: TRBV28; cdr3_aa: CASRGAEGATEAFF; cdr3_nt: TGTGCCAGCAGGGGCGCCGAGGGAGCCACTGAAGCTTTCTTT
j_call: TRBJ1-1; d_call: TRBD1; clone_size: .; v_call: TRBV6-1; cdr3_aa: CASSGPKGGLNTEAFF; cdr3_nt: TGTGCCAGCAGTGGCCCCAAAGGGGGCTTAAACACTGAAGCTTTCTTT
j_call: TRBJ1-5; d_call: .; clone_size: .; v_call: TRBV28; cdr3_aa: CASRSSGIRANQPQHF; cdr3_nt: TGTGCCAGCAGGTCTTCGGGCATCAGGGCCAATCAGCCCCAGCATTTT
j_call: TRBJ2-2; d_call: .; clone_size: many; v_call: TRBV7-9; cdr3_aa: CASSSPSGELFF; cdr3_nt: TGTGCCAGCAGCTCCCCTTCCGGGGAGCTGTTTTTT
j_call: TRBJ2-4; d_call: .; clone_size: few; v_call: TRBV24-1; cdr3_aa: CATSDDDWAKNIQYF; cdr3_nt: TGTGCCACCAGTGATGACGATTGGGCCAAAAACATTCAGTACTTC
j_call: TRBJ1-6; d_call: TRBD1; clone_size: .; v_call: TRBV28; cdr3_aa: CASSMGTVNSPLHF; cdr3_nt: TGTGCCAGCAGTATGGGGACAGTCAATTCACCCCTCCACTTT
j_call: TRBJ1-1; d_call: .; clone_size: once; v_call: TRBV28; cdr3_aa: CASSHLRETNTDAFF; cdr3_nt: TGTGCCAGCAGCCATCTACGGGAGACGAACACTGATGCTTTCTTT
j_call: TRBJ1-6; d_call: .; clone_size: many; v_call: TRBV4-2; cdr3_aa: CASSQVITVNSPLHF; cdr3_nt: TGTGCCAGCAGCCAAGTTATCACCGTTAATTCACCCCTCCACTTT
j_call: TRBJ2-7; d_call: .; clone_size: .; v_call: TRBV19; cdr3_aa: CASSGTELSLLRPLAGQYF; cdr3_nt: TGTGCCTCCTCGGGGACCGAGTTATCTTTACTTCGGCCCTTGGCGGGGCAGTACTTC
j_call: TRBJ1-1; d_call: .; clone_size: once; v_call: TRBV12-3/TRBV12-4; cdr3_aa: CASTLGGGLTEAFF; cdr3_nt: TGTGCCAGCACCTTGGGCGGGGGTTTAACTGAAGCTTTCTTT
j_call: TRBJ1-1; d_call: .; clone_size: many; v_call: TRBV7-9; cdr3_aa: CASSQEEDTEAFF; cdr3_nt: TGTGCCAGCAGCCAGGAAGAGGACACTGAAGCTTTCTTT
j_call: TRBJ2-2; d_call: TRBD1; clone_size: many; v_call: TRBV12-3/TRBV12-4; cdr3_aa: CASSIRDRDAGELFF; cdr3_nt: TGTGCCAGCAGTATCCGGGACAGGGATGCCGGGGAGCTGTTTTTT
j_call: TRBJ2-7; d_call: .; clone_size: many; v_call: TRBV11-2; cdr3_aa: CASSLEGRRHNF; cdr3_nt: TGTGCCAGCAGCTTAGAAGGCCGGCGTCATAACTTC
j_call: TRBJ2-5; d_call: .; clone_size: few; v_call: TRBV3-1; cdr3_aa: CASSQRGSQETQYF; cdr3_nt: TGTGCCAGCAGCCAACGAGGGTCCCAAGAGACCCAGTACTTC
j_call: TRBJ1-5; d_call: .; clone_size: few; v_call: TRBV7-9; cdr3_aa: CASSLTEGQPQHF; cdr3_nt: TGTGCCAGCAGCTTGACTGAAGGACAGCCCCAGCATTTT
j_call: TRBJ2-2; d_call: .; clone_size: .; v_call: TRBV5-4; cdr3_aa: CASSLSEGGANTGELFF; cdr3_nt: TGTGCCAGCAGCTTGTCTGAGGGGGGCGCGAACACCGGGGAGCTGTTTTTT
j_call: TRBJ1-5; d_call: TRBD1; clone_size: .; v_call: TRBV6-1; cdr3_aa: CASTWDRGYQPQHF; cdr3_nt: TGTGCCAGCACCTGGGACAGGGGGTACCAGCCCCAGCATTTT
j_call: TRBJ2-5; d_call: .; clone_size: many; v_call: TRBV20-1; cdr3_aa: CSARLVGNRETQYF; cdr3_nt: TGCAGTGCTAGGCTAGTCGGGAACCGGGAGACCCAGTACTTC
j_call: TRBJ1-1; d_call: .; clone_size: once; v_call: TRBV6-5; cdr3_aa: CASSYSRTMNTEAFF; cdr3_nt: TGTGCCAGCAGTTACTCTCGGACCATGAACACTGAAGCTTTCTTT
j_call: TRBJ2-7; d_call: TRBD1; clone_size: many; v_call: TRBV20-1; cdr3_aa: CSAQFGTAYEQYF; cdr3_nt: TGCAGTGCTCAATTCGGGACAGCGTACGAGCAGTACTTC
j_call: TRBJ2-7; d_call: .; clone_size: many; v_call: TRBV15; cdr3_aa: CATSRERFGEQYF; cdr3_nt: TGTGCCACCAGCAGGGAGCGTTTTGGGGAGCAGTACTTC
j_call: TRBJ2-7; d_call: .; clone_size: many; v_call: TRBV28; cdr3_aa: CATDSSYYEQYF; cdr3_nt: TGTGCCACGGACAGTTCCTACTACGAGCAGTACTTC
j_call: TRBJ1-1; d_call: .; clone_size: few; v_call: TRBV6-2/TRBV6-3; cdr3_aa: CASSVRFGTHTEAFF; cdr3_nt: TGTGCCAGCAGTGTCCGATTCGGCACCCACACTGAAGCTTTCTTT
j_call: TRBJ2-5; d_call: TRBD1; clone_size: many; v_call: TRBV6-2/TRBV6-3; cdr3_aa: CASRLGQTQETQYF; cdr3_nt: TGTGCCAGCAGGCTGGGACAGACTCAGGAGACCCAGTACTTC
j_call: TRBJ2-5; d_call: .; clone_size: few; v_call: TRBV24-1; cdr3_aa: CATSRDQETQYF; cdr3_nt: TGTGCCACCAGTCGAGACCAAGAGACCCAGTACTTC
j_call: TRBJ1-6; d_call: .; clone_size: many; v_call: TRBV20-1; cdr3_aa: CSAYPTGGGLNSPLHF; cdr3_nt: TGCAGTGCTTACCCAACGGGGGGGGGCTTGAATTCACCCCTCCACTTT
j_call: TRBJ2-7; d_call: TRBD2; clone_size: .; v_call: TRBV28; cdr3_aa: CASRASKIAGGPNEQYF; cdr3_nt: TGTGCCAGCAGGGCATCGAAAATAGCGGGAGGGCCCAACGAGCAGTACTTC
j_call: TRBJ1-1; d_call: .; clone_size: many; v_call: TRBV20-1; cdr3_aa: CSARDGGSAEAFF; cdr3_nt: TGCAGTGCTAGAGATGGAGGGTCGGCTGAAGCTTTCTTT
j_call: TRBJ1-6; d_call: .; clone_size: many; v_call: TRBV12-3/TRBV12-4; cdr3_aa: CASSLGWLGGQSYNSPLHF; cdr3_nt: TGTGCCAGCAGTTTAGGGTGGTTGGGGGGGCAGTCCTATAATTCACCCCTCCACTTT
j_call: TRBJ1-6; d_call: .; clone_size: many; v_call: TRBV6-1; cdr3_aa: CASSEETDGNSPLHF; cdr3_nt: TGTGCCAGCAGTGAAGAGACAGACGGTAATTCACCCCTCCACTTT
j_call: TRBJ2-7; d_call: .; clone_size: .; v_call: TRBV7-6; cdr3_aa: CASSLEQGAYEQYF; cdr3_nt: TGTGCCAGCAGCTTAGAACAGGGCGCATACGAGCAGTACTTC
j_call: TRBJ2-7; d_call: .; clone_size: .; v_call: TRBV12-3/TRBV12-4; cdr3_aa: CASSEAAVSSYEQYF; cdr3_nt: TGTGCCAGCAGTGAAGCGGCAGTGAGCTCCTACGAGCAGTACTTC
j_call: TRBJ1-1; d_call: TRBD1; clone_size: .; v_call: TRBV11-2; cdr3_aa: CASSQLDRAKGSEAFF; cdr3_nt: TGTGCCAGCAGCCAACTGGACAGGGCAAAGGGGTCTGAAGCTTTCTTT
j_call: TRBJ2-7; d_call: TRBD1; clone_size: .; v_call: TRBV19; cdr3_aa: CASSIGGRGTYEQYF; cdr3_nt: TGTGCCAGTAGTATAGGGGGCAGGGGGACCTACGAGCAGTACTTC
j_call: TRBJ2-7; d_call: .; clone_size: many; v_call: TRBV27; cdr3_aa: CASSLYSGYEQYF; cdr3_nt: TGTGCCAGCAGTTTATACAGCGGCTACGAGCAGTACTTC
j_call: TRBJ2-5; d_call: .; clone_size: .; v_call: TRBV4-1; cdr3_aa: CASSQVEGEGETQYF; cdr3_nt: TGCGCCAGCAGCCAAGTGGAGGGAGAAGGCGAGACCCAGTACTTC
j_call: TRBJ1-1; d_call: .; clone_size: many; v_call: TRBV28; cdr3_aa: CASSSWAGTEAFF; cdr3_nt: TGTGCCAGCAGTTCCTGGGCCGGGACAGAAGCTTTCTTT
j_call: TRBJ2-7; d_call: .; clone_size: many; v_call: TRBV15; cdr3_aa: CATSREEMGRGSYEQYF; cdr3_nt: TGTGCCACCAGCAGAGAGGAAATGGGGCGCGGCTCCTACGAGCAGTACTTC
j_call: TRBJ2-7; d_call: .; clone_size: many; v_call: TRBV6-7; cdr3_aa: CASIHLTGGGEQYF; cdr3_nt: TGTGCCAGCATCCACCTCACCGGGGGCGGTGAGCAGTACTTC
j_call: TRBJ2-3; d_call: .; clone_size: many; v_call: TRBV5-1; cdr3_aa: CASSMDSPTDTQYF; cdr3_nt: TGCGCCAGCAGCATGGATAGCCCCACAGATACGCAGTATTTT
j_call: TRBJ1-3; d_call: .; clone_size: many; v_call: TRBV19; cdr3_aa: CASSAAGSSGNTIYF; cdr3_nt: TGTGCCAGTAGTGCGGCAGGGTCCTCTGGAAACACCATATATTTT
j_call: TRBJ1-2; d_call: TRBD1; clone_size: few; v_call: TRBV11-2; cdr3_aa: CASSRDRGRTVYGYTF; cdr3_nt: TGTGCCAGCAGCCGGGACAGGGGGCGGACGGTTTATGGCTACACCTTC
j_call: TRBJ2-4; d_call: TRBD1; clone_size: many; v_call: TRBV19; cdr3_aa: CASSLGQSAKNIQYF; cdr3_nt: TGTGCCAGTAGCTTGGGACAGTCAGCCAAAAACATTCAGTACTTC
j_call: TRBJ2-6; d_call: .; clone_size: few; v_call: TRBV7-8; cdr3_aa: CASSSLRTALSSGANVLTF; cdr3_nt: TGTGCCAGCAGCTCTCTCAGGACAGCTTTGAGCTCTGGGGCCAACGTCCTGACTTTC